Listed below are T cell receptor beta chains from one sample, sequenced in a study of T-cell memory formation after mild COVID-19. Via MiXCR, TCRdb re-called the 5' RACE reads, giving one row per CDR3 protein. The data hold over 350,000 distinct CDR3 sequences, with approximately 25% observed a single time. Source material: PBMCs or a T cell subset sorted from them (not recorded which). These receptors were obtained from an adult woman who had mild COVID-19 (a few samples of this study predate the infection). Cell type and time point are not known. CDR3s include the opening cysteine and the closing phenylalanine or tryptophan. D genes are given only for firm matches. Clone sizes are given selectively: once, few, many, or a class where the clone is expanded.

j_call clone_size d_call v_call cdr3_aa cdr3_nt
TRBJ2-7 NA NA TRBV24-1 CATSERHSYEQYF TGTGCCACCAGTGAGCGACATTCCTACGAGCAGTACTTC
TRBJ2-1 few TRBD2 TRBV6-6 CASSLNVLAGGPLVEQFF TGTGCCAGCAGTCTTAATGTGTTAGCGGGGGGCCCCCTCGTTGAGCAGTTCTTC
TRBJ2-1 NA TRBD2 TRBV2 CASAGAELAGSYNEQFF TGTGCCAGCGCCGGGGCGGAACTAGCGGGTTCCTACAATGAGCAGTTCTTC
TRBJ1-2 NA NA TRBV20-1 CSPRQPTNYGYTF TGCAGTCCACGACAGCCCACTAACTATGGCTACACCTTC
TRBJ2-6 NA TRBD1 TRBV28 CASMAGGSGANVLTF TGTGCCAGCATGGCAGGGGGCTCTGGGGCCAACGTCCTGACTTTC
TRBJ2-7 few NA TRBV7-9 CASSSGPLSSYEQYF TGTGCCAGCAGTTCCGGACCCTTGAGCTCCTACGAGCAGTACTTC
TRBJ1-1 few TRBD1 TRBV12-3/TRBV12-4 CASSFTGQRNTEAFF TGTGCCAGCAGTTTCACGGGACAGAGGAACACTGAAGCTTTCTTT
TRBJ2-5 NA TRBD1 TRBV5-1 CASSLGGTGGEETQYF TGCGCCAGCAGCTTGGGGGGGACAGGGGGCGAAGAGACCCAGTACTTC
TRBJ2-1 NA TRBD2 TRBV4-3 CASSQEGLAGESEQFF TGCGCCAGCAGCCAAGAGGGACTAGCGGGAGAAAGTGAGCAGTTCTTC
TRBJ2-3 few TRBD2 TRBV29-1 CSVNGRTDTQYF TGCAGCGTTAACGGGAGGACAGATACGCAGTATTTT
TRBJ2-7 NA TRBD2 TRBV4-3 CASSHSATGTSLHEQYF TGCGCCAGCAGCCACTCAGCAACCGGGACTAGTCTGCACGAGCAGTACTTC
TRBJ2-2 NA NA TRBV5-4 CASSQQTGPTGELFF TGTGCCAGCAGCCAACAGACAGGACCCACCGGGGAGCTGTTTTTT
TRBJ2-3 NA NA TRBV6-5 CASSRTPSGTDTQYF TGTGCCAGCAGCCGGACTCCTTCGGGAACAGATACGCAGTATTTT
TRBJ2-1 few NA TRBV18 CASSPPRDGLLNEQFF TGTGCCAGCTCACCACCCCGGGACGGCCTCCTCAATGAGCAGTTCTTC
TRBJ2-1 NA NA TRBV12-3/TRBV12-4 CASSLSRGFDEQFF TGTGCCAGCAGTTTAAGTAGGGGGTTCGATGAGCAGTTCTTC
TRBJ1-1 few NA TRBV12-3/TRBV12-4 CASRIGRTEAFF TGTGCCAGCCGCATAGGGAGGACTGAAGCTTTCTTT
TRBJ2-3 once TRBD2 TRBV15 CATSSRTSGASTDTQYF TGTGCCACCAGCTCCCGGACTAGCGGGGCTAGCACAGATACGCAGTATTTT
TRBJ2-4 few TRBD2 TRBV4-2 CASSQDKTSGRDNLAKNIQYF TGTGCCAGCAGCCAAGATAAGACTAGCGGGAGGGATAATCTAGCCAAAAACATTCAGTACTTC
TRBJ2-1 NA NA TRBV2 CASRDRKTLGWHEQFF TGTGCCAGCAGGGACCGTAAGACGCTGGGTTGGCATGAGCAGTTCTTC
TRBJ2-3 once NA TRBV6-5 CASSGRDPHTSTDTQYF TGTGCCAGCAGTGGACGGGACCCACACACCAGCACAGATACGCAGTATTTT
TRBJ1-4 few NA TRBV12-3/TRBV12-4 CASSFGWTGTSEKLFF TGTGCCAGCAGTTTCGGTTGGACCGGGACTAGTGAAAAACTGTTTTTT
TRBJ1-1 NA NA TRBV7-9 CASSVGRVDTEAFF TGTGCCAGCAGCGTGGGTAGGGTCGACACTGAAGCTTTCTTT
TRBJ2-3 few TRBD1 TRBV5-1 CASSLGTGGATTDTQYF TGCGCCAGCAGCTTGGGGACAGGGGGCGCAACCACAGATACGCAGTATTTT
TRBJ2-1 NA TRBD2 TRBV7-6 CASSRTSGRPSYNEQFF TGTGCCAGCAGCCGGACTAGCGGGAGACCCTCCTACAATGAGCAGTTCTTC
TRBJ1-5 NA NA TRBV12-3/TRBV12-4 CASSLSGAYSNQPQHF TGTGCCAGCAGTTTAAGCGGGGCGTATAGCAATCAGCCCCAGCATTTT
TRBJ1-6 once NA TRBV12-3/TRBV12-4 CASSFLAPGLNSPLHF TGTGCCAGCAGCTTCTTGGCACCGGGGCTGAATTCACCCCTCCACTTT
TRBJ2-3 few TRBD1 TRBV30 CAWRPIGTGGRDTQYF TGTGCCTGGAGGCCGATCGGGACAGGGGGTCGCGATACGCAGTATTTT
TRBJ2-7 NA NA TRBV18 CASSPRIGEQYF TGTGCCAGCTCACCACGAATAGGCGAGCAGTACTTC
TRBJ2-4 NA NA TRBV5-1 CASSIEVKNIQYF TGCGCCAGCAGCATTGAAGTCAAAAACATTCAGTACTTC
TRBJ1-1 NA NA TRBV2 CASRPQGSRTEAFF TGTGCCAGCAGGCCTCAGGGTTCCCGCACTGAAGCTTTCTTT
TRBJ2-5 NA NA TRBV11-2 CASSSLAAPGEETQYF TGTGCCAGCAGCTCGCTCGCCGCTCCGGGGGAAGAGACCCAGTACTTC
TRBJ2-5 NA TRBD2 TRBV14 CASSQDLLAGGPRRETQYF TGTGCCAGCAGCCAAGATCTGCTAGCGGGGGGGCCTCGTCGCGAGACCCAGTACTTC
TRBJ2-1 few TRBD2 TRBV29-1 CSSRRLAGLADEQFF TGCAGCTCCCGGAGACTAGCGGGTCTAGCTGATGAGCAGTTCTTC
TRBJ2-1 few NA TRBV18 CASSPLAGEQFF TGTGCCAGCTCACCACTGGCGGGTGAGCAGTTCTTC
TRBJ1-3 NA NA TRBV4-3 CASSQDWGNTIYF TGCGCCAGCAGCCAAGACTGGGGGAACACCATATATTTT
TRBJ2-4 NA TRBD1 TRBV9 CASSLDRASIQYF TGTGCCAGCAGCCTGGACAGGGCCAGCATTCAGTACTTC
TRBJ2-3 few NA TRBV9 CASSVGVGGPDTQYF TGTGCCAGCAGCGTAGGAGTGGGGGGACCAGATACGCAGTATTTT
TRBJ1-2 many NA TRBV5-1 CASSQDGHYGYTF TGCGCCAGCAGCCAAGACGGCCACTATGGCTACACCTTC
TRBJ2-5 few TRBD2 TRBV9 CASSVGSGGIQETQYF TGTGCCAGCAGCGTAGGAAGCGGGGGGATCCAAGAGACCCAGTACTTC
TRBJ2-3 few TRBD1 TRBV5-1 CASKKGDRGLLTNTDTQYF TGCGCCAGCAAGAAAGGGGACAGGGGGCTCCTTACAAACACAGATACGCAGTATTTT
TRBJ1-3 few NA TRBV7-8 CASSSHPPLHLIPSRPENTIYF TGTGCCAGCAGCTCACACCCACCACTTCACCTCATTCCCAGCCGCCCGGAAAACACCATATATTTT
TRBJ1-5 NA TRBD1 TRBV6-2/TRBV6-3 CAIGQGAGQPQHF TGTGCCATCGGACAGGGAGCCGGTCAGCCCCAGCATTTT
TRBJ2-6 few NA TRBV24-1 CATSAESSGANVLTF TGTGCCACCAGTGCCGAGAGCTCTGGGGCCAACGTCCTGACTTTC
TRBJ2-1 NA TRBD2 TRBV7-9 CASTQNRWGLVDNEQFF TGTGCCAGCACCCAGAACCGATGGGGACTAGTGGACAATGAGCAGTTCTTC
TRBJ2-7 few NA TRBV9 CASSVGQGHYEQYF TGTGCCAGCAGCGTAGGGCAGGGCCACTACGAGCAGTACTTC
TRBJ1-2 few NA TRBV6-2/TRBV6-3 CASSRQEFYGYTF TGTGCCAGCAGTCGACAGGAGTTCTATGGCTACACCTTC
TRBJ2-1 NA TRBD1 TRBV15 CATSAPGQGEFEQFF TGTGCCACCAGCGCACCGGGACAGGGGGAGTTTGAGCAGTTCTTC
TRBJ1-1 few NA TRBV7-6 CASSPLWQENTEAFF TGTGCCAGCAGCCCCCTGTGGCAGGAGAACACTGAAGCTTTCTTT
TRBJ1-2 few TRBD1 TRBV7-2 CASSLSALGQGADGYTF TGTGCCAGCAGCTTATCAGCTCTCGGACAGGGGGCGGATGGCTACACCTTC
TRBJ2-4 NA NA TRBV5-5 CASRYLASPKNIQYF TGTGCCAGCAGATACTTAGCGTCCCCCAAAAACATTCAGTACTTC
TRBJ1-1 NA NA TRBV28 CASRVMNTEAFF TGTGCCAGCAGGGTCATGAACACTGAAGCTTTCTTT
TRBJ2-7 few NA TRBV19 CASSPAGWGYEQYF TGTGCCAGTAGTCCCGCGGGGTGGGGTTACGAGCAGTACTTC
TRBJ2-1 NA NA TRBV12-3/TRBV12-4 CASSLWRGRWEQFF TGTGCCAGCAGTTTGTGGAGGGGTCGCTGGGAGCAGTTCTTC
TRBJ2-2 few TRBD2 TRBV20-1 CSARDRLAGVTGELFF TGCAGTGCTAGAGATAGGCTAGCGGGGGTCACCGGGGAGCTGTTTTTT
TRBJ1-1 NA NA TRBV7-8 CASSLSPLWDGGEAFF TGTGCCAGCAGCTTGAGCCCTCTCTGGGACGGAGGGGAAGCTTTCTTT